This is a list of T cell receptor beta chains from one sample in a study of radiation and T cells in renal cell carcinoma. TCRdb's table, derived via immunoSEQ multiplex PCR, lists solely in-frame clones and lacks some. This table has about 120,000 clones, 75% to 90% appearing once. The source was blood, collected from a patient whose treatment included radiotherapy and nephrectomy. Source of these receptors: a woman aged 60-70 years with renal cell carcinoma. The CDR3 runs from the conserved cysteine through the conserved F or W. The D gene is left open where the match is weak. Clone sizes are given selectively: once, few, many, or a class where the clone is expanded.

d_gene | abundance | j_gene | v_gene | CDR3nt | CDR3aa
- | - | TRBJ1-2 | TRBV7-9 | TGTGCCAGCAGCCGCCTTGGCTACACCTTC | CASSRLGYTF
- | - | TRBJ2-7 | TRBV4-1 | TGCGCCAGCAGCCAAGGGCTGGGGCGGGGAGCGGTGTACGAGCAGTACTTC | CASSQGLGRGAVYEQYF
TRBD1 | once | TRBJ1-1 | TRBV4-2 | TGTGCCAGCAGCCAAGCACTAAACAGGGGGAAAAACACTGAAGCTTTCTTT | CASSQALNRGKNTEAFF
- | - | TRBJ2-1 | TRBV10-3 | TGTGCCATCAGTGAGAGGGGTTTCAATGAGCAGTTCTTC | CAISERGFNEQFF
- | - | TRBJ2-2 | TRBV19 | TGTGCCACATACTCGGGACTCCGAACGAGATTGAACACCGGGGAGCTGTTTTTT | CATYSGLRTRLNTGELFF
- | - | TRBJ1-1 | TRBV9 | TGTGCCAGCAGCGTCGGGAATCGGAATGAAGCTTTCTTT | CASSVGNRNEAFF
- | - | TRBJ2-1 | TRBV5-1 | TGCGCCAGCAGCTTGGAACAGGGTGTGAATGAGCAGTTCTTC | CASSLEQGVNEQFF
- | - | TRBJ2-7 | TRBV28 | TGTGCCAGCAGCTTACCTACTCACAGCCTAAACTCCTACGAGCAGTACTTC | CASSLPTHSLNSYEQYF
- | - | TRBJ2-7 | TRBV28 | TGTGCCAGCAGTTTAGCCAGGGTAGGAGAGCAGTACTTC | CASSLARVGEQYF
TRBD1 | - | TRBJ1-1 | TRBV2 | TGTGCCATGGGACAGGGTCGGAACACTGAAGCTTTCTTT | CAMGQGRNTEAFF
- | - | TRBJ1-5 | TRBV6-1 | TGTGCCAGCAGTGAATTAAGGGGGCCCCAGCATTTT | CASSELRGPQHF
TRBD1 | - | TRBJ1-4 | TRBV5-6 | TGTGCCAGCAGCTTCACAGGGGAGGCTAATGAAAAACTGTTTTTT | CASSFTGEANEKLFF
TRBD1 | - | TRBJ2-2 | TRBV27 | TGTGCCAGCAGTTTAAGGTCTGTGGGACAGGGGGTAACCGGGGAGCTGTTTTTT | CASSLRSVGQGVTGELFF
TRBD1 | once | TRBJ1-2 | TRBV5-1 | TGCGCCAGCAGCAACTCTTTCCGGACAGGGGCGGCTAACTATGGCTACACCTTC | CASSNSFRTGAANYGYTF
- | - | TRBJ2-3 | TRBV13 | TGTGCCAGCAGCCAGGGTCGGAGCACAGATACGCAGTATTTT | CASSQGRSTDTQYF
TRBD1 | - | TRBJ1-1 | TRBV28 | TGTGCCAGCAGGCTGGGACAGCTGAACACTGAAGCTTTCTTT | CASRLGQLNTEAFF